This TCR beta chain was identified in a study of a mutant IDH1 vaccine in newly diagnosed glioma. Study in general: Patients got their first vaccination 4-6 weeks after radiotherapy alone, or with temozolomide cycles. Therapy received beforehand was radiotherapy, temozolomide, or both, with most patients given both.

Time point given: week 47, end of study. Doses consisted of 300 ug of mutant IDH1 20-mer peptide each, paired with topical imiquimod. This clone was recorded a few times. Its antigen is currently unknown. Findings and caveats of the study: Pseudoprogression appears to have had no connection to changes in top peripheral T cell clonotypes. The study observed vaccine-induced immune responses in approximately 93% of patients.

Sequencing used immunoSEQ multiplex PCR; TCRdb keeps in-frame clones, though not all of them. The sample has tens of thousands of clones; 70% to 85% are singletons. From germline, CDR1 is SGHTA and CDR2 FQGNSA. This CDR3 is built from 18 residues. With V trimmed by 5 bases and J by 2 bases, 17 bases remained unmatched. The TCR was taken from a woman in her forties with glioma. Some clones in this sample may be carry-over from other donors' samples. The starting material was PBMCs, obtained from a glioma patient whose treatment included an IDH1 peptide vaccine. The V and J genes are TRBV7-2 and TRBJ2-7, with 8 nucleotides matching TRBD2. CDR3 sequence: CASSLISWSSGATYEQYF. DNA for the CDR3: TGTGCCAGCAGCCTAATTAGCTGGAGTAGCGGGGCCACCTACGAGCAGTACTTC.